Below are 10 T cell receptor beta chains sequenced from a single sample in a study of T cells in Graves' hyperthyroidism and ophthalmopathy. Amplification of TCR beta CDR3 regions used RNA as the template. The HTBI primer set served for first-round RT-PCR of the TCR CDR3. TCRdb independently ran MiXCR on the multiplex PCR reads; one entry per CDR3 protein. This table holds 480,000 or so distinct CDR3 sequences, around 14% found once. The sequenced material came from blood. These receptor sequences come from a young woman with Graves' hyperthyroidism.

A few counts support this clonotype. The chain links TRBV5-4 to TRBJ1-2; 9 bases fit TRBD1. The V gene end was trimmed by 5 bases and the J gene end by 12 bases; junction bases not matched to a gene: 14. The CDR3 runs to 14 residues. Germline CDR1 is SGHNT and CDR2 is YYREEE (reference sequence). CDR3 region: CASSSTTGQGGHTF. The DNA for the CDR3 is TGTGCCAGCAGTTCTACTACGGGACAGGGTGGACACACCTTC.

The chain couples TRBV27 to TRBJ2-5; D tentatively reads TRBD1 or TRBD2 (6 bases each). The CDR3 spans 15 residues. Germline V gives CDR1 MNHEY, CDR2 SMNVEV (reference sequence). V lost 3 bases and J 3 bases, leaving 14 bases between the germline ends. DNA for the CDR3: TGTGCCAGCAGTTTTCGCGGGACAATTAAAGAGACCCAGTACTTC. It codes for CASSFRGTIKETQYF.

This clonotype was detected only a few times. The rearrangement uses TRBV2 and TRBJ2-5; possible D gene TRBD1, 6 bases. V was cut by 7 bases and J by 2 bases, with 14 bases left in between. The CDR3 totals 14 residues. The germline V gene has CDR1 SNHLY and CDR2 FYNNEI. The CDR3 spells CASTARTAQETQYF. CDR3 nucleotide sequence: TGTGCCAGCACGGCCAGGACAGCTCAAGAGACCCAGTACTTC.

This clonotype has a handful of counts. This rearrangement joins TRBV19 to TRBJ2-5; perhaps TRBD1 as D (5 bases). CDR1 and CDR2 from the germline V gene are LNHDA and SQIVND (reference sequence). Trimming removed 5 bases from V and 4 bases from J, with 11 bases in between. CDR3 length: 13 amino acids. The CDR3 nucleotides are TGTGCCAGTAGTGCCCAGGGCCTAGAGACCCAGTACTTC. It is translated as CASSAQGLETQYF.

This chain connects TRBV6-1 to TRBJ2-7; D gene unclear. This CDR3 region has 13 residues. CDR1 and CDR2 (germline): MNHNS, SASEGT. Trimming removed 6 bases at V and 6 bases at J, with 15 bases between. The DNA for the CDR3 is TGTGCCAGCAGCCAAGCCTCTCGGGCCGAGCAGTACGTC. Translation gives CASSQASRAEQYV.

This chain uses TRBV9 with TRBJ2-1; possible D gene TRBD2, 6 bases. There are 14 residues in the CDR3. Germline CDR1 reads SGDLS; CDR2 reads YYNGEE. The V end lost 4 bases, the J end lost 8 bases, and 16 bases lay between the germline ends. The CDR3 nucleotides are TGTGCCAGCAGCCTTAGACCCGGGGAGGATGAGCAGTTCTTC. Translated: CASSLRPGEDEQFF.

This clonotype was observed many times. This chain links TRBV20-1 with TRBJ2-5, with TRBD2 matching over 12 bases. The ends lost 1 base at V and 5 bases at J; junction bases unmatched: 5. Germline V lookup: CDR1 DFQATT, CDR2 SNEGSKA (reference sequence). The CDR3 consists of 15 residues. CDR3 region: CSARASGRAYETQYF. CDR3 nucleotides: TGCAGTGCTAGAGCTAGCGGGAGGGCCTACGAGACCCAGTACTTC.

The sample holds many counts of this clonotype. The V gene is TRBV2, the J gene TRBJ2-3; 10 positions agree with TRBD2. The CDR3 runs 16 residues. V dropped 5 bases and J dropped 3; count of bases not matched to a gene: 8. Germline V gene data show CDR1 as SNHLY and CDR2 as FYNNEI. CDR3 sequence (DNA): TGTGCCAGCAGTACACTAGCGGGAAAAAAGACAGATACGCAGTATTTT. Amino acid sequence: CASSTLAGKKTDTQYF.

This clonotype was observed a handful of times. This sequence joins TRBV12-3 or TRBV12-4 and TRBJ1-5, with 8 bases that match TRBD1. There are 14 residues in the CDR3. V lost 8 bases and J lost 6; bases outside the gene matches: 9. The CDR3 DNA sequence: TGTGCCAGCGGACCCCAGGGGGCGAGTCAGCCCCAGCATTTT. It codes for CASGPQGASQPQHF.

This clonotype was detected ten times or more. J is TRBJ2-1 and V is TRBV20-1; D possibly corresponds to TRBD2 (5 bases). The germline gives CDR1 DFQATT, CDR2 SNEGSKA (reference sequence). The CDR3 is made up of 14 amino acids. V lost 1 base and J lost 3, with 10 bases in between. The CDR3 sequence is CSARGGSVYNEQFF. DNA of the CDR3: TGCAGTGCTAGAGGTGGGAGTGTCTACAATGAGCAGTTCTTC.